Listed below are T cell receptor beta chains from one sample, sequenced in a study of response to subunit inactivated influenza vaccine. Via MiXCR, TCRdb re-called the RT-PCR reads, giving one row per CDR3 protein. The sample has more than 500,000 distinct CDR3 sequences, roughly 12% seen once. This same sample was also taken into another study, of T cells expressing NK-cell markers.

This sample comprised PBMCs from blood, obtained on the day of vaccination. The receptors derive from a man aged 45-65 years who received an inactivated influenza vaccine. The CDR3 runs from the conserved cysteine through the conserved F or W. A D gene is named only where the DNA matches it firmly. The size field is filled for only some rows; it gives once, few, many or a size class.

CDR3,DNA,J,size,length,V,D
CASSMRTRLYEQYF,TGTGCCAGCAGTATGAGGACTAGGCTCTACGAGCAGTACTTC,TRBJ2-7,-,14,TRBV28,TRBD2
CASSLMGGDEQYF,TGTGCCAGCAGCCTCATGGGCGGCGACGAGCAGTACTTC,TRBJ2-7,few,13,TRBV14,-
CASSLDPGTGDEQYF,TGCGCCAGCAGCTTGGATCCCGGGACAGGGGACGAGCAGTACTTC,TRBJ2-7,few,15,TRBV5-1,TRBD1
CASSFESGNTIYF,TGTGCCAGCAGCTTCGAGAGCGGAAACACCATATATTTT,TRBJ1-3,few,13,TRBV7-9,-
CASGLVRDRGRAQETQYF,TGTGCTAGTGGTTTGGTACGGGACCGCGGGAGGGCCCAAGAGACCCAGTACTTC,TRBJ2-5,few,18,TRBV12-5,TRBD2
CASSQDYWAGGYTF,TGCGCCAGCAGCCAAGATTACTGGGCCGGCGGCTACACCTTC,TRBJ1-2,-,14,TRBV4-3,-
CASSYPPRTTYNSPLHF,TGTGCCAGCAGTTATCCGCCGCGGACCACCTATAATTCACCCCTCCACTTT,TRBJ1-6,-,17,TRBV6-2/TRBV6-3,-
CASSPGQGWNSPLHF,TGTGCCAGCAGCCCCGGACAGGGGTGGAATTCACCCCTCCACTTT,TRBJ1-6,-,15,TRBV5-4,TRBD1
CASSLAPTDNNEQFF,TGCGCCAGCAGCTTGGCCCCGACAGATAACAATGAGCAGTTCTTC,TRBJ2-1,many,15,TRBV5-1,-
CASTQGYEKLFF,TGTGCCAGCACCCAGGGTTATGAAAAACTGTTTTTT,TRBJ1-4,-,12,TRBV7-9,-
CASRPGGLRDTQYF,TGTGCCAGCAGACCGGGGGGACTCCGGGATACGCAGTATTTT,TRBJ2-3,many,14,TRBV12-3/TRBV12-4,TRBD2
CASSLTGVGSEQYF,TGTGCCAGCAGTTTAACAGGGGTAGGTTCGGAGCAGTACTTC,TRBJ2-7,few,14,TRBV27,TRBD1
CASSSNARWVSYNEQFF,TGTGCCAGCAGCTCCAACGCCCGATGGGTCTCCTACAATGAGCAGTTCTTC,TRBJ2-1,many,17,TRBV7-9,-
CSARDPAGGAREQYF,TGCAGTGCTAGAGATCCGGCGGGAGGGGCTCGGGAGCAGTACTTC,TRBJ2-7,-,15,TRBV20-1,TRBD2
CASTGQAAYEQYF,TGCGCCAGCACTGGGCAGGCCGCCTACGAGCAGTACTTC,TRBJ2-7,-,13,TRBV5-1,-
CASSYSGPGANVLTF,TGTGCCAGCAGTTACTCGGGGCCCGGGGCCAACGTCCTGACTTTC,TRBJ2-6,few,15,TRBV6-5,-
CASSAQPGAHTEAFF,TGTGCCAGCAGTGCCCAGCCAGGGGCTCACACTGAAGCTTTCTTT,TRBJ1-1,many,15,TRBV12-3/TRBV12-4,-